Listed here are 3 T cell receptor beta chains from one sample, sequenced in a study of T cells after yellow fever vaccination (dated 2019 in TCRdb). According to the study, the label for this sample's treatment or condition signals: live attenuated yellow fever vaccine strain. Library method: 5' RACE. Sequencer: Illumina HiSeq 2500. Clones were called with MiXCR by TCRdb after fastp trimmed the public reads at Q25, and only in-frame beta chains were retained. Each CDR3 protein gets just one entry, which takes the most common genes and DNA from the rows behind it. Across this sample there are approximately 110,000 distinct CDR3 sequences, with 7.4% seen only once. The ten largest clonotypes hold around 2.5% of the sample. The input for sequencing was CD4+ T cells sorted from PBMCs, taken around 10 days after the first yellow fever vaccination. These TCRs come from a young man who received the YFV17D yellow fever vaccine.

This clonotype was recorded at least ten times. The rearrangement uses TRBV6-2 or TRBV6-3 and TRBJ1-3; D is perhaps TRBD1 (5 bases). The germline V gene has CDR1 MNHEY and CDR2 SVGEGT. The CDR3 has 17 amino acids. V lost 0 bases to trimming and J lost 0 bases, with 12 bases between them. The CDR3 reads CASSYSDSHVSGNTIYF. DNA for the CDR3: TGTGCCAGCAGTTACTCCGACAGCCACGTCTCTGGAAACACCATATATTTT.

This clonotype was seen a few times. The V call is TRBV20-1, the J call TRBJ2-1, with D uncertain. The germline CDR1 and CDR2 sequences are DFQATT and SNEGSKA (reference sequence). V was pared by 4 bases and J by 0 bases, with 7 bases between. CDR3 length equals 13 residues. CDR3 nucleotide sequence: TGCAGTGCTATTCAGAGCTCCTACAATGAGCAGTTCTTC. Protein: CSAIQSSYNEQFF.

This clonotype came up many times. This rearrangement joins TRBV7-9 to TRBJ1-6; D is uncertain. Germline CDR1 and CDR2: SEHNR and FQNEAQ (reference sequence). With 4 bases removed from V and 9 bases from J, the gap between germline ends came to 13 bases. The CDR3 totals 14 residues. The DNA of the CDR3 is TGTGCCAGCAGCTACGAATCTGGAGGTTCACCCCTCCACTTT. Translation: CASSYESGGSPLHF.